This T cell receptor (beta chain) was identified in a study of blood T cell repertoires in COVID-19. Methods used by the authors: Estimation of nucleated cell counts relied on the amplification of reference gene primers. The data were produced by immunoSEQ multiplex PCR, yet TCRdb's version contains in-frame clones alone and is incomplete. From that table come the V and J calls and clone size; the DNA was used to work out D and trimming. The table shows about 430,000 clones, with about 88% occurring only once. For this clone: Different DNA sequences within this sample yield the same CDR3.

V lost 6 bases and J lost 1, with 9 bases in between. The CDR3 loop spans 13 amino acids. Sequenced input: PBMCs or T cells enriched from blood (not recorded which). The rearrangement uses TRBV12-3 or TRBV12-4 and TRBJ1-1; D is perhaps TRBD1 (5 bases). The source is a woman under 30 who had been exposed to COVID-19. The CDR3 sequence: CASSPGGNTEAFF. The CDR3, as DNA: TGTGCCAGCAGCCCGGGGGGGAACACTGAAGCTTTCTTT.